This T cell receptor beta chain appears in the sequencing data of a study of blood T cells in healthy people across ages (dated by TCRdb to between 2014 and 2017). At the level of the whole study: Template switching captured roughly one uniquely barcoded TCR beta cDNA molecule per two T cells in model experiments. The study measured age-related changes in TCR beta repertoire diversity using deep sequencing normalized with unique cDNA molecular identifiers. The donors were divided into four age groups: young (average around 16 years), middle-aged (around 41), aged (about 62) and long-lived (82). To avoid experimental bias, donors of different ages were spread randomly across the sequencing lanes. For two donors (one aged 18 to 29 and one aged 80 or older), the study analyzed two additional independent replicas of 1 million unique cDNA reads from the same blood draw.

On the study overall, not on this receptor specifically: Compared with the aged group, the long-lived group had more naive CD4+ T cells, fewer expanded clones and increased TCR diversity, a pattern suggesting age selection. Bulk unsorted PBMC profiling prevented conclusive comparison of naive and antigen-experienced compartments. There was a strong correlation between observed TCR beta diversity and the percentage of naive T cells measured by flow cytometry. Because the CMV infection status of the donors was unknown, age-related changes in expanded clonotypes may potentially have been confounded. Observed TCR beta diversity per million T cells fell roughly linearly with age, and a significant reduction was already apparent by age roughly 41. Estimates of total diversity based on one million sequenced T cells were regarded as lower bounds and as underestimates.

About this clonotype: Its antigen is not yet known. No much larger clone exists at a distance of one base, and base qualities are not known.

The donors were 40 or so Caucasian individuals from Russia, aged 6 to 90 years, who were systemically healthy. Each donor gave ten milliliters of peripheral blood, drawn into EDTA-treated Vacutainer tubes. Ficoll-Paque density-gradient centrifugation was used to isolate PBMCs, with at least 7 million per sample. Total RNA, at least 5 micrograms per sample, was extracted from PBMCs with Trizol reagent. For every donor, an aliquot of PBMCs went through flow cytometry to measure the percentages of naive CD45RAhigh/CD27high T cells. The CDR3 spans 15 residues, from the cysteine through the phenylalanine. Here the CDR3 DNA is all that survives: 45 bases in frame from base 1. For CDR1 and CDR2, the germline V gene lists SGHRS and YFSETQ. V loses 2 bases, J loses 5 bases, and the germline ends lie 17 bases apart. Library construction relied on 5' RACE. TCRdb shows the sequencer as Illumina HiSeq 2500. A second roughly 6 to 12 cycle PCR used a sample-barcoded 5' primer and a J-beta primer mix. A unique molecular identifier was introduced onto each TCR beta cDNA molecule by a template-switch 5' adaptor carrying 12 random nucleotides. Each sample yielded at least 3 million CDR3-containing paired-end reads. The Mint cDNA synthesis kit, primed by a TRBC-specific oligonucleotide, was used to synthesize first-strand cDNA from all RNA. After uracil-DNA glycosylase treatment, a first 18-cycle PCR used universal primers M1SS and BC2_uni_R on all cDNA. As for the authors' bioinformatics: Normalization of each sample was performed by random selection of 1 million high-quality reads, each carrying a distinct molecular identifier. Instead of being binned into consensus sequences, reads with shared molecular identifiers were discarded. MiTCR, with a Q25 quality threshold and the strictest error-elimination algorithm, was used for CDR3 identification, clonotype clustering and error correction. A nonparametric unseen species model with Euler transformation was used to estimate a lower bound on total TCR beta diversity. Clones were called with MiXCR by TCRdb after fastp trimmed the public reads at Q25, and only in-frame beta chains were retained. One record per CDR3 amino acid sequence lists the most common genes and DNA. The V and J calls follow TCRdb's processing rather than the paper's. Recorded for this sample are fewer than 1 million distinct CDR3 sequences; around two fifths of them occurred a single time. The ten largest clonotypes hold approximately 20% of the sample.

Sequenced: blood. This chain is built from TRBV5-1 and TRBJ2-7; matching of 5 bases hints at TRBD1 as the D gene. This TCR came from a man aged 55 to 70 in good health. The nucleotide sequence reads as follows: TGCGCCAGCAGCTTAGTGGGGCAGGGTTTCCACGAGCAGTACTTC. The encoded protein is CASSLVGQGFHEQYF. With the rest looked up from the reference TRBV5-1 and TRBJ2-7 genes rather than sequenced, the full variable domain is KAGVTQTPRYLIKTRGQQVTLSCSPISGHRSVSWYQQTPGQGLQFLFEYFSETQRNKGNFPGRFSGRQFSNSRSEMNVSTLELGDSALYLCASSLVGQGFHEQYFGPGTRLTVT.